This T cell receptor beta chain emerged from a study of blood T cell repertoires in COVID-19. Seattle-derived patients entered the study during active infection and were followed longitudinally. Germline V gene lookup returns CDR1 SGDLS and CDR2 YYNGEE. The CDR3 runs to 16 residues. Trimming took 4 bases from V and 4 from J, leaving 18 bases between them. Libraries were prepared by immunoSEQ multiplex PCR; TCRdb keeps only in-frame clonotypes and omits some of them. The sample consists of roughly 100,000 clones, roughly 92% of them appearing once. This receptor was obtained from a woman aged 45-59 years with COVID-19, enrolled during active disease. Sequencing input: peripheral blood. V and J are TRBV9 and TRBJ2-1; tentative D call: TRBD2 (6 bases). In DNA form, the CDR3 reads TGTGCCAGCAGCCCCCCCCCGGGGAGGCCATACAATGAGCAGTTCTTC. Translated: CASSPPPGRPYNEQFF.